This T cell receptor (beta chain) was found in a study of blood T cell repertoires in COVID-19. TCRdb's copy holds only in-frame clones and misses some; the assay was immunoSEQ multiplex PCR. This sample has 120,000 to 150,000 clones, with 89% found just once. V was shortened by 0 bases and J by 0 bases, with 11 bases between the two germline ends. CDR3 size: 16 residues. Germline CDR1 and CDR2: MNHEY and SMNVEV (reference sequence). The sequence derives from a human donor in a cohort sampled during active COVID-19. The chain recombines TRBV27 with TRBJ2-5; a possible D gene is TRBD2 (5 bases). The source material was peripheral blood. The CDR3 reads CASSLSSPGYQETQYF. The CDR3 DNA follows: TGTGCCAGCAGTTTATCGAGTCCGGGGTACCAAGAGACCCAGTACTTC.